This TCR beta chain was recovered during a study of cytomegalovirus exposure and HLA in healthy donors. Study-level results: Upon later analysis, HLA-associated TCR beta chains proved more clonally expanded than other, equally common chains. DRB1 showed the most TCR associations and HLA-C the fewest in a later analysis, as rates varied by HLA locus. Reportedly, diagnosis of cytomegalovirus status by the classifier showed high specificity and sensitivity. Earlier analysis looked at TCR beta V segments, and most were productive about 87% or about 30% of the time.

Trimming removed 0 bases from V and 7 bases from J, with 15 bases in between. The CDR3 length is 16 residues. Germline CDR1 reads MGHRA; CDR2 reads YSYEKL. This clone qualifies as medium-sized. Antigen unknown. Primers: 60 Vbeta forward and 13 Jbeta reverse. Clones were sequenced by immunoSEQ multiplex PCR, and TCRdb holds only the in-frame ones, with some missing. This table has some 150,000 clones, roughly 81% appearing once. The chain recombines TRBV4-1 with TRBJ1-4, with unresolved D. The receptor was isolated from a woman between 18 and 29 years old in good health and CMV-seropositive. The specimen sequenced was PBMCs. Written as DNA, the CDR3 is TGCGCCAGCAGCCAAGACAGCGGCCTGACTGGTGAAAAACTGTTTTTT. This translates into CASSQDSGLTGEKLFF.